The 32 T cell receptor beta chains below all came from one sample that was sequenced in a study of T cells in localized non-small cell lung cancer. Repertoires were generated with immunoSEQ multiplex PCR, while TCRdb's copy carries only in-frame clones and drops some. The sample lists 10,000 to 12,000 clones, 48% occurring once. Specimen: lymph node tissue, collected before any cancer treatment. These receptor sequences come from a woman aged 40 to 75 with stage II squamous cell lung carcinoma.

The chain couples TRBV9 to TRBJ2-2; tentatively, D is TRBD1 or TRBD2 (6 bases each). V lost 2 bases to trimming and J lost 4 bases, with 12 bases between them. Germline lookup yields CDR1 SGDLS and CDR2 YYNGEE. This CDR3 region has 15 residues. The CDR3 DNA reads TGTGCCAGCAGCGTTCTCGGGGGCGGCACCGGGGAGCTGTTTTTT. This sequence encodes CASSVLGGGTGELFF. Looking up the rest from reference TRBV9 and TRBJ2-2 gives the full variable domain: DSGVTQTPKHLITATGQRVTLRCSPRSGDLSVYWYQQSLDQGLQFLIQYYNGEERAKGNILERFSAQQFPDLHSELNLSSLELGDSALYFCASSVLGGGTGELFFGEGSRLTVL.

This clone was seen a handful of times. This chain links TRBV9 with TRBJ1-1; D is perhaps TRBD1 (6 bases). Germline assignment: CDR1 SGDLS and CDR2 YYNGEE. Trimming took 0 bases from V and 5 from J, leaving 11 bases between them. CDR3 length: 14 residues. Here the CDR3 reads CASSVAGGQTEAFF. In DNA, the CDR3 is TGTGCCAGCAGCGTAGCGGGGGGGCAGACTGAAGCTTTCTTT.

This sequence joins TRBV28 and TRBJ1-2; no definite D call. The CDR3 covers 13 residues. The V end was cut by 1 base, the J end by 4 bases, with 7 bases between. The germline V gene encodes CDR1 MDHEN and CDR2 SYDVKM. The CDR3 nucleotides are TGTGCCAGCAGTTTATTAAGGGCCTATGGCTACACCTTC. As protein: CASSLLRAYGYTF.

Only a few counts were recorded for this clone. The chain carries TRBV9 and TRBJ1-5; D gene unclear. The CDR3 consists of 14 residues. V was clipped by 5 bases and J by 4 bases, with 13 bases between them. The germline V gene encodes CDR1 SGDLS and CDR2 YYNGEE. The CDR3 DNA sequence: TGTGCCAGCAGTTTGGAGGGAGTGAATCAGCCCCAGCATTTT. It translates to CASSLEGVNQPQHF.

In nucleotides, the CDR3 is TGTGCCAGTAGTATAGGTCCCGGGGGCGCCGGGAAGCCCCAGCATTTT. This codes for CASSIGPGGAGKPQHF. The chain has TRBV19 and TRBJ1-5; TRBD1 might be the D (6 bases). The CDR3 runs 16 residues. V gave up 1 base and J gave up 8 bases, with 18 bases separating them. The germline V gene encodes CDR1 LNHDA and CDR2 SQIVND (reference sequence).

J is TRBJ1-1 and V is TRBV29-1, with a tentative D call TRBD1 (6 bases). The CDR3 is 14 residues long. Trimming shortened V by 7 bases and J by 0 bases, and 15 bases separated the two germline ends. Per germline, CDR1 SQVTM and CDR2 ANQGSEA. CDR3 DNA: TGCAGCGGGGGACAAGCTCTCATGAACACTGAAGCTTTCTTT. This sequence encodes CSGGQALMNTEAFF.

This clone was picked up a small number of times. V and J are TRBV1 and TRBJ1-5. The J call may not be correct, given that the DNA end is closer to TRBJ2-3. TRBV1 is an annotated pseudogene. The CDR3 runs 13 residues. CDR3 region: CASSFGADQPQYF. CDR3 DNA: TGCGCCAGCAGCTTCGGGGCCGATCAGCCCCAGTATTTT.

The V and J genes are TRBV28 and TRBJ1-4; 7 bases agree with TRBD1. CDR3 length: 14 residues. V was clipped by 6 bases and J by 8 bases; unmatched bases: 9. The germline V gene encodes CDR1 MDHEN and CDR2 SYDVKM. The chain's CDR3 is CASRSGGLYEKLFF. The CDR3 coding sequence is TGTGCCAGCAGATCAGGGGGACTGTACGAAAAACTGTTTTTT.

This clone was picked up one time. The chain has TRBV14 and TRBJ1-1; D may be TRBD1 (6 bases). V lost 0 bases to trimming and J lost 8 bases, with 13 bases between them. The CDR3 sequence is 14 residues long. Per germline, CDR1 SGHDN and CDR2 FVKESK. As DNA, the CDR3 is TGTGCCAGCAGCCAAGATTTAATAGGGGGGGAAGCTTTCTTT. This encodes CASSQDLIGGEAFF. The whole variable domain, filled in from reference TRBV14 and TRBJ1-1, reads EAGVTQFPSHSVIEKGQTVTLRCDPISGHDNLYWYRRVMGKEIKFLLHFVKESKQDESGMPNNRFLAERTGGTYSTLKVQPAELEDSGVYFCASSQDLIGGEAFFGQGTRLTVV.

DNA for the CDR3: TGTGCCAGCAGCTTGGGGGCGTGGGACACTGAAGCTTTCTTT. Encoded protein: CASSLGAWDTEAFF. This sequence joins TRBV11-3 and TRBJ1-1, with D perhaps matching TRBD1 (6 bases). Between the trimmed V and J ends, which lost 3 bases and 3 bases, there was a span of 11 bases. Germline lookup yields CDR1 SGHNT and CDR2 YENEEA. The CDR3 sequence is 14 residues long.

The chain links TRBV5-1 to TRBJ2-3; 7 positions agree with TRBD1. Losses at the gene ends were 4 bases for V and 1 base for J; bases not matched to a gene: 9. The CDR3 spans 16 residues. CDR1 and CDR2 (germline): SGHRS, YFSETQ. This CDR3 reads CASSALQGLGTDTQYF. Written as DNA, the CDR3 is TGCGCCAGCAGCGCGTTACAGGGGCTTGGCACAGATACGCAGTATTTT.

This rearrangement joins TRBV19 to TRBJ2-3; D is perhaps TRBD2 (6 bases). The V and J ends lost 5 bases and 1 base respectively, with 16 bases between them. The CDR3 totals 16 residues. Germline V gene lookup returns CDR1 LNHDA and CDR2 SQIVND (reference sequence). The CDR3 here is CASSPRGFGGTDTQYF. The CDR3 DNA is TGTGCCAGTAGTCCCCGGGGGTTCGGGGGCACAGATACGCAGTATTTT.

For the CDR3, the DNA is TGCAGCGTTGAGGAGGTGAGGAACACTGAAGCTTTCTTT. This gives the protein CSVEEVRNTEAFF. This chain uses TRBV29-1 with TRBJ1-1; D is uncertain. The CDR3 contains 13 residues. Germline values: CDR1 SQVTM, CDR2 ANQGSEA. V lost 3 bases and J 1 base, leaving 9 bases between the germline ends.

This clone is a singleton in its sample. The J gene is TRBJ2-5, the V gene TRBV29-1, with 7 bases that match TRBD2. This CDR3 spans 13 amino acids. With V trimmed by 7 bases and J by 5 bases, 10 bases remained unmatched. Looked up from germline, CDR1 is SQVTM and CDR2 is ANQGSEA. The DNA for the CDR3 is TGCAGCGCCGATGGGCTCGGGAGGGAGACCCAGTACTTC. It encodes CSADGLGRETQYF.

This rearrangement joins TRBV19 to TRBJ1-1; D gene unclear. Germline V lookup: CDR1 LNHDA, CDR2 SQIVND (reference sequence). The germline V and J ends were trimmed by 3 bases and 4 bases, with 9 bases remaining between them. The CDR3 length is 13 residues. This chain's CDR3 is CASSMLPGTEAFF. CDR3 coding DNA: TGTGCCAGTAGTATGCTTCCTGGCACTGAAGCTTTCTTT.

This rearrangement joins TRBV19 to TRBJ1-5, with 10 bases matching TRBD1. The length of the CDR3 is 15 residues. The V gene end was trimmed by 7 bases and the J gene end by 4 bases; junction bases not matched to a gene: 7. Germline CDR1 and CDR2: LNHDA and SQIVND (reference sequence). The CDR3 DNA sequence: TGTGCCAGTATCTCCCGGGACAGGGGAAATCAGCCCCAGCATTTT. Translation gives CASISRDRGNQPQHF.

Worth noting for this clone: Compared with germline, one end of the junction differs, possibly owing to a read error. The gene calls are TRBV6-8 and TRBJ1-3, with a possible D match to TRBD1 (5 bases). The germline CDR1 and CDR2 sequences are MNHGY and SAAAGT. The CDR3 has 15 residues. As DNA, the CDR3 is TGTGCCATCAGTTCACAGGTACTCGATGGAAACACCATATATTTT. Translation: CAISSQVLDGNTIYF.

The CDR3 sequence: CAISRGFGDTGELFF. The CDR3 region has the DNA TGTGCCATCAGCCGGGGTTTCGGGGACACCGGGGAGCTGTTTTTT. The rearrangement links TRBV6-8 to TRBJ2-2; TRBD2 might be the D (5 bases). Deletions cut 10 bases from V and 3 bases from J, with 18 bases between. The CDR3 contains 15 residues. CDR1 is MNHGY and CDR2 is SAAAGT in the germline V gene.

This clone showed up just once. The CDR3 DNA reads TGTGCCAGCAACCACGGGGGAGCCAAAAACATTCAGTACTTC. Protein: CASNHGGAKNIQYF. The chain uses TRBV28 and TRBJ2-4, with D possibly matching TRBD2 (6 bases). Trimming pared 7 bases from V and 0 bases from J, leaving 10 bases between. This CDR3 is 14 amino acids long. Germline V gene data show CDR1 as MDHEN and CDR2 as SYDVKM.

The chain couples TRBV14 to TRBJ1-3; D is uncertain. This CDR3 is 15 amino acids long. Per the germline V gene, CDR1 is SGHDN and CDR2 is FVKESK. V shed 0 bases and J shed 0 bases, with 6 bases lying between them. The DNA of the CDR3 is TGTGCCAGCAGCCAAGAGAACATCTCTGGAAACACCATATATTTT. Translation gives CASSQENISGNTIYF.

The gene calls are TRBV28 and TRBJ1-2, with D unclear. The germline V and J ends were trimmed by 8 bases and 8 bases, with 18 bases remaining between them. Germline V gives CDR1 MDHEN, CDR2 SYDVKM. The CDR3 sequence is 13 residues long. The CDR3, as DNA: TGTGCCAGCTCCCCGGCGGGTTCCGGGGGCTACACCTTC. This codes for CASSPAGSGGYTF.

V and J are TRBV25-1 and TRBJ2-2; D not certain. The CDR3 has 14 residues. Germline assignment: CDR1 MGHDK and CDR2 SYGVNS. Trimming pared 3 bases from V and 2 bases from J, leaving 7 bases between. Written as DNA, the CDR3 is TGTGCCAGCAGTGAGCTTATCAACACCGGGGAGCTGTTTTTT. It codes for CASSELINTGELFF.

The CDR3 nucleotides are TGTGCCAGCAGCCAGACTAGGACTGAAGCTTTCTTT. Its protein is CASSQTRTEAFF. This chain uses TRBV6-8 with TRBJ1-1; D unresolved. Germline lookup yields CDR1 MNHGY and CDR2 SAAAGT. Trimming removed 6 bases from V and 5 bases from J, with 10 bases in between. The CDR3 sequence is 12 residues long.

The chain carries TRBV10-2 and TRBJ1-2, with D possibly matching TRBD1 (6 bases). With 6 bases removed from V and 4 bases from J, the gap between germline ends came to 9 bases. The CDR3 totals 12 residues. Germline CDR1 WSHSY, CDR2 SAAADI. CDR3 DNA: TGCGCCAGCAGGACAGGTCCCTATGGCTACACCTTC. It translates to CASRTGPYGYTF.

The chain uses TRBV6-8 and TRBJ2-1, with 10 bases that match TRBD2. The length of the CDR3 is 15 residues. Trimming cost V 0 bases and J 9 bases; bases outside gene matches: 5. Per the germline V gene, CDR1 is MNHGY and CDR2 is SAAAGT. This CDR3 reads CASSYSSGGVSEQFF. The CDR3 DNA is TGTGCCAGCAGTTACTCGAGCGGGGGGGTAAGTGAGCAGTTCTTC.

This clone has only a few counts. CDR3 in amino acids: CASSYKAGNTEAFF. The CDR3 nucleotides read TGTGCCAGCAGTTACAAGGCAGGGAACACTGAAGCTTTCTTT. The chain uses TRBV6-8 and TRBJ1-1; D remains unclear. The germline V and J ends were trimmed by 2 bases and 1 base, with 8 bases remaining between them. The germline gives CDR1 MNHGY, CDR2 SAAAGT. This CDR3 comprises 14 residues.

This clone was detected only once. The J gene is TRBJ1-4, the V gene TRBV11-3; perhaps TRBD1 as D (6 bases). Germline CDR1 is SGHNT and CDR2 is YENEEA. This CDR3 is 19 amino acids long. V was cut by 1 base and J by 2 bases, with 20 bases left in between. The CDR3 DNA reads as TGTGCCAGCAGCTTAGGAGGTGGGGGCGGCTTGCAGACTAATGAAAAACTGTTTTTT. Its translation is CASSLGGGGGLQTNEKLFF.

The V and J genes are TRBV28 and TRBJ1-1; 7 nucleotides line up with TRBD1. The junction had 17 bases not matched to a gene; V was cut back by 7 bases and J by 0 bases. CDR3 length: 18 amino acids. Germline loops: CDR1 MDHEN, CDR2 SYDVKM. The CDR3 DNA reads TGTGCCAGCACCGTTATTGAGGGGGCCGGGAGGATGAACACTGAAGCTTTCTTT. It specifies CASTVIEGAGRMNTEAFF.

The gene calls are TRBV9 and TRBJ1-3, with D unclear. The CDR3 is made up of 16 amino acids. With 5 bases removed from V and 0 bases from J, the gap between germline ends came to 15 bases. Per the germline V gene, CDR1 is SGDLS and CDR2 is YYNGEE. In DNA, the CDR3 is TGTGCCAGCAGTGTACTGGGGATCCGCTCTGGAAACACCATATATTTT. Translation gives CASSVLGIRSGNTIYF.

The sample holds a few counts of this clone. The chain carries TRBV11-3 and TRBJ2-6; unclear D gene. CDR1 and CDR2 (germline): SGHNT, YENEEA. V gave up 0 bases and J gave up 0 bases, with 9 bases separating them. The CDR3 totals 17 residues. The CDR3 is CASSLEVPGSGANVLTF. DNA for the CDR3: TGTGCCAGCAGCTTAGAGGTTCCGGGCTCTGGGGCCAACGTCCTGACTTTC.

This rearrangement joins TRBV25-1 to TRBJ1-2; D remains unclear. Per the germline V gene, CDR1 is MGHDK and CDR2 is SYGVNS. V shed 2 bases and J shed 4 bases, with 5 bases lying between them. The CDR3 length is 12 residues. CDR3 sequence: CASSEGGYGYTF. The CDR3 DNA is TGTGCCAGCAGTGAAGGCGGCTATGGCTACACCTTC.

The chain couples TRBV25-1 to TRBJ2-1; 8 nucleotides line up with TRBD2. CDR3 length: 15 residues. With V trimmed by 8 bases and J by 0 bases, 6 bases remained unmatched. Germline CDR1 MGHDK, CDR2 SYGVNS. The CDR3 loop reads CASGGGGSSYNEQFF. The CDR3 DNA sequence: TGTGCCAGCGGAGGCGGGGGGAGCTCCTACAATGAGCAGTTCTTC.